A single sample gave rise to the 17 T cell receptor beta chains below, sequenced in a study of neoadjuvant anti-PD-1 for oral cavity cancer. As for time point: after neoadjuvant nivolumab, at surgical resection. Sequencing used immunoSEQ multiplex PCR; TCRdb keeps in-frame clones, though not all of them. The data contain nearly 8,000 clones, 70% of them singletons. This sample comprised PBMCs, obtained after nivolumab (anti-PD-1) treatment. Receptor source: a person between 40 and 85 years old with oral cavity squamous cell carcinoma.

CDR3 residues: CASSHRGSSYNEQFF. CDR3 nucleotide sequence: TGTGCCAGTTCCCACAGGGGGAGCTCCTACAATGAGCAGTTCTTC. The chain uses TRBV19 and TRBJ2-1; 8 positions match TRBD1. The CDR3 runs 15 residues. Germline CDR1 is LNHDA and CDR2 is SQIVND (reference sequence). The ends lost 8 bases at V and 0 bases at J; junction bases unmatched: 6.

The rearrangement joins TRBV18 to TRBJ2-2; possible D gene TRBD2, 7 bases. CDR1 KGHSH and CDR2 LQKENI come from the germline V gene. The CDR3 extends over 17 amino acids. Between the trimmed V and J ends, which lost 0 bases and 5 bases, there was a span of 16 bases. CDR3 amino acids: CASSPPVGGPATGELFF. In DNA, the CDR3 is TGTGCCAGCTCACCACCGGTGGGGGGGCCCGCGACCGGGGAGCTGTTTTTT.

This chain joins TRBV13 and TRBJ2-7; 7 nucleotides match TRBD1. Germline values: CDR1 PRHDT, CDR2 FYEKMQ (reference sequence). The V segment lost 4 bases and the J segment 2 bases; nucleotides outside the gene matches: 11. This CDR3 contains 16 residues. CDR3 coding DNA: TGTGCCAGCAGCTCAAATCTCCGGGACAGCACCTACGAGCAGTACTTC. Residues: CASSSNLRDSTYEQYF. Full variable domain (remainder filled in from reference TRBV13 and TRBJ2-7): AAGVIQSPRHLIKEKRETATLKCYPIPRHDTVYWYQQGPGQDPQFLISFYEKMQSDKGSIPDRFSAQQFSDYHSELNMSSLELGDSALYFCASSSNLRDSTYEQYFGPGTRLTVT.

The chain employs TRBV21-1 and TRBJ2-5; TRBD1 was called by the table and not checked on the DNA. TRBV21-1 is shown as a pseudogene. CDR3 length: 16 residues. The CDR3 region is CASSNPGDRVSETQYF. The CDR3 coding sequence is TGTGCCAGCAGCAATCCGGGAGACAGGGTTTCAGAGACCCAGTACTTC.

The genes are TRBV28 and TRBJ1-1; D may be TRBD1 (5 bases). CDR1 MDHEN and CDR2 SYDVKM come from the germline V gene. The germline V and J ends were trimmed by 3 bases and 4 bases, with 15 bases remaining between them. The CDR3 is 15 residues long. CDR3 sequence: CASSFTRDGGTEAFF. The CDR3 nucleotides read TGTGCCAGCAGTTTCACCCGGGACGGCGGCACTGAAGCTTTCTTT.

The rearrangement links TRBV2 to TRBJ2-7, with TRBD2 as a possible D gene (5 bases). Germline V gene data show CDR1 as SNHLY and CDR2 as FYNNEI. The CDR3 has 15 residues. Trimming cost V 4 bases and J 5 bases, with 18 bases left between them. This chain's CDR3 is CASSAGIGQSDEQYF. DNA of the CDR3: TGTGCCAGCAGTGCGGGAATTGGGCAGTCGGACGAGCAGTACTTC.

This chain joins TRBV6-6 and TRBJ1-2; the D gene is possibly TRBD1 (5 bases). The CDR3 runs 16 residues. The germline V gene has CDR1 MNHNY and CDR2 SVGAGI (reference sequence). V was pared by 7 bases and J by 4 bases, with 22 bases between. Here the CDR3 reads CASNLRDSSPIYGYTF. The CDR3 DNA sequence: TGTGCCAGCAACTTACGCGACAGCAGCCCTATCTATGGCTACACCTTC.

The rearrangement joins TRBV4-1 to TRBJ1-4, with unresolved D. V lost 0 bases and J lost 1, with 9 bases in between. Germline CDR1 and CDR2: MGHRA and YSYEKL. The CDR3 length is 16 residues. Here the CDR3 reads CASSQEPVLTNEKLFF. The CDR3 coding sequence is TGCGCCAGCAGCCAAGAACCAGTCTTAACTAATGAAAAACTGTTTTTT.

This chain uses TRBV27 with TRBJ1-1, with 7 bases that match TRBD1. The CDR3 extends over 14 amino acids. The V and J ends lost 8 bases and 6 bases, in that order; junction bases with no gene match: 12. The V gene's germline CDR1 is MNHEY and CDR2 SMNVEV (reference sequence). For the CDR3, the DNA is TGTGCCAGCCGAATTGCCGAGGGGGCGGCTGAAGCTTTCTTT. It translates to CASRIAEGAAEAFF.

The chain couples TRBV2 to TRBJ1-2; tentatively, D is TRBD1 (5 bases). The CDR3 has 15 residues. V was cut by 7 bases and J by 8 bases, with 23 bases left in between. Germline lookup yields CDR1 SNHLY and CDR2 FYNNEI. CDR3 protein: CASTGTRGAYFGYTF. The CDR3 DNA follows: TGTGCCAGCACTGGTACAAGGGGCGCGTATTTCGGCTACACCTTC.

V and J are TRBV9 and TRBJ2-3; 8 nucleotides agree with TRBD2. V was clipped by 4 bases and J by 4 bases; unmatched bases: 8. Looked up from germline, CDR1 is SGDLS and CDR2 is YYNGEE. This CDR3 has 15 residues. CDR3 nucleotides: TGTGCCAGCAGCCCCCGGACTAGCTTAGCAGATACGCAGTATTTT. Residues: CASSPRTSLADTQYF.

Judged by abundance, this clone is large (0.1 to 1%). The chain joins TRBV19 to TRBJ1-1; TRBD1 might be the D (5 bases). CDR3 length equals 15 residues. CDR1 and CDR2 from the germline V gene are LNHDA and SQIVND (reference sequence). The V end lost 2 bases, the J end lost 3 bases, and 13 bases lay between the germline ends. The CDR3 DNA is TGTGCCAGTAGTATATGGGGCGATGGGGACACTGAAGCTTTCTTT. Translating gives CASSIWGDGDTEAFF.

This clone was found a few times. This chain connects TRBV5-6 to TRBJ1-2; possibly TRBD1 for D (6 bases). Trimming removed 4 bases from V and 3 bases from J, with 16 bases in between. Germline V lookup: CDR1 SGHDT, CDR2 YYEEEE. CDR3 size: 15 residues. The CDR3 region is CASSLEGGNYYGYTF. The DNA for the CDR3 is TGTGCCAGCAGCCTTGAGGGGGGGAACTACTATGGCTACACCTTC.

The V call is TRBV25-1, the J call TRBJ2-1; D possibly matches TRBD1 or TRBD2 (5 bases each). Trimming stripped 6 bases from V and 7 bases from J, with 25 bases between. Germline CDR1 reads MGHDK; CDR2 reads SYGVNS. CDR3 length equals 17 residues. For the CDR3, the DNA is TGTGCCAGCAGGAGGGGCGAAGCGATGAAGGGATCAAATGAGCAGTTCTTC. Its translation: CASRRGEAMKGSNEQFF.

The genes are TRBV28 and TRBJ1-1; D is uncertain. The length of the CDR3 is 11 residues. The V end was cut by 7 bases, the J end by 5 bases, with 8 bases between. Germline V gene sequence: CDR1 MDHEN, CDR2 SYDVKM. The CDR3 spells CASIWGTEAFF. The CDR3 DNA follows: TGTGCCAGCATCTGGGGAACTGAAGCTTTCTTT.

V usage is TRBV9 and J usage is TRBJ2-1, with 7 bases that match TRBD1. The CDR3 spans 16 residues. The ends lost 1 base at V and 8 bases at J; junction bases unmatched: 12. Germline CDR1 SGDLS, CDR2 YYNGEE. As DNA, the CDR3 is TGTGCCAGCAGCGTAAAAGTACAGGGGATCCGGGATGAGCAGTTCTTC. Protein sequence: CASSVKVQGIRDEQFF.

This clone has only one observation. This sequence joins TRBV5-6 and TRBJ2-5; D remains ambiguous. This CDR3 is built from 14 residues. Between the trimmed V and J ends, which lost 4 bases and 4 bases, there was a span of 14 bases. Germline V CDR1 and CDR2: SGHDT, YYEEEE. The CDR3, as DNA: TGTGCCAGCAGCCGCCCCCCCCGCCTAGAGACCCAGTACTTC. It translates to CASSRPPRLETQYF.